The 7 T cell receptor beta chains in this list originate from one sample, sequenced in a study of T cell responses to AZD1222 COVID-19 vaccine. The table came from immunoSEQ multiplex PCR; TCRdb's copy has only in-frame clones and leaves some out. This sample has around 160,000 clones, with about 92% found just once. The sample in question was peripheral blood, obtained on day 0 of AZD1222 vaccination. All receptors come from an adult in good health.

V is TRBV18 and J is TRBJ1-1, with no clear D. Per germline, CDR1 KGHSH and CDR2 LQKENI. This CDR3 region has 15 residues. The ends were cut back, 0 bases at V and 1 base at J, with 9 bases in the middle. CDR3 protein: CASSPPSPQNTEAFF. CDR3 nucleotides: TGTGCCAGCTCACCACCGTCGCCGCAGAACACTGAAGCTTTCTTT. Full variable domain (remainder filled in from reference TRBV18 and TRBJ1-1): NAGVMQNPRHLVRRRGQEARLRCSPMKGHSHVYWYRQLPEEGLKFMVYLQKENIIDESGMPKERFSAEFPKEGPSILRIQQVVRGDSAAYFCASSPPSPQNTEAFFGQGTRLTVV.

The gene calls are TRBV5-1 and TRBJ1-2, with no clear D. Germline V gene lookup returns CDR1 SGHRS and CDR2 YFSETQ. V dropped 3 bases and J dropped 8 bases, with 14 bases sitting between them. This CDR3 has 13 amino acids. Here the CDR3 DNA reads TGCGCCAGCAGCTCCTCGGATCCCCAGGGCTACACCTTC. It encodes CASSSSDPQGYTF.

V and J are TRBV5-1 and TRBJ2-7, with no clear D. V lost 4 bases, J lost 0 bases, and 2 bases lay in between. Germline-derived CDR1 and CDR2 are SGHRS and YFSETQ. There are 11 residues in the CDR3. CDR3 sequence: CASSTSYEQYF. Here the CDR3 DNA reads TGCGCCAGCAGCACCTCCTACGAGCAGTACTTC.

The chain combines TRBV19 with TRBJ2-5; the match to TRBD2 covers 12 bases. Germline-derived CDR1 and CDR2 are LNHDA and SQIVND (reference sequence). V shed 5 bases and J 5 bases; nucleotides not matched to a gene: 6. The CDR3 runs to 15 residues. The CDR3 loop reads CASSGLAGNDETQYF. DNA for the CDR3: TGTGCCAGTAGTGGACTAGCGGGGAATGATGAGACCCAGTACTTC.

The rearrangement joins TRBV11-2 to TRBJ2-7; 9 bases are shared with TRBD2. Germline values: CDR1 SGHAT, CDR2 FQNNGV. The CDR3 covers 14 residues. V shed 2 bases, J shed 6 bases, and the junction held 5 bases outside the gene matches. The CDR3 DNA is TGTGCCAGCAGCTTACCCGCGGGGGGGGGCGAGCAGTACTTC. Protein product: CASSLPAGGGEQYF.

Only a few counts were recorded for this clone. This chain connects TRBV4-1 to TRBJ1-6, with TRBD1 identical over 7 bases. After removal of 4 bases from V and 10 bases from J, the junction contained 7 bases not matched to a gene. The CDR3 covers 14 residues. CDR1 is MGHRA, CDR2 YSYEKL, per germline. DNA for the CDR3: TGCGCCAGCAGCCTCAGACAGGGTGGGTCACCCCTCCACTTT. It specifies CASSLRQGGSPLHF.

J is TRBJ1-4 and V is TRBV29-1; 9 nucleotides align to TRBD1. With V trimmed by 2 bases and J by 4 bases, 2 bases remained unmatched. The CDR3 covers 14 residues. In germline, CDR1 is SQVTM, CDR2 ANQGSEA. In DNA form, the CDR3 reads TGCAGCGTTGAACTGGGACAGGGTAATGAAAAACTGTTTTTT. It encodes CSVELGQGNEKLFF.